Many counts were recorded for the clone carrying this T cell receptor (beta chain). The CDR3 has 12 amino acids. J lost 8 bases, V lost 6 bases, and 6 bases had no gene match. Germline V gene data show CDR1 as LGHDT and CDR2 as YNNKEL (reference sequence). In TCRdb, the RT-PCR reads were re-called with MiXCR into one record per CDR3 protein. The repertoire includes around 700,000 distinct CDR3 sequences, 12% to 15% of them detected once, and 3.6% sits in the top ten. This chain joins TRBV3-1 and TRBJ1-2; 7 bases are shared with TRBD1. Source material: memory CD4+ T cells from blood. The sequence was collected from a female donor in good health, serving as a healthy control. The CDR3 loop reads CASRLTGYGYTF. The CDR3 region has the DNA TGTGCCAGCAGGTTGACAGGGTACGGCTACACCTTC.